This T cell receptor (beta chain) was identified in a study of cytomegalovirus exposure and HLA in healthy donors. To note about this clone: As yet, its antigen is unknown.

General study results and limits: TCR beta sequences reportedly predicted the HLA-A and HLA-B alleles of most subjects accurately. Previously analyzed data showed that most TCR beta V segments were productive at a frequency of about 90% or about 30%.

PCR was performed using 60 Vbeta and 13 Jbeta primers. Clones were sequenced by immunoSEQ multiplex PCR, and TCRdb holds only the in-frame ones, with some missing. In the table there are around 150,000 clones, approximately 83% of which are singletons. The CDR3 has 15 amino acids. Germline V gives CDR1 MNHNS, CDR2 SASEGT. Between the trimmed V and J ends, which lost 2 bases and 5 bases, there was a span of 12 bases. Unrecorded immune exposure was likely among donors, who were nominally healthy when sampled. The rearrangement links TRBV6-1 to TRBJ1-4; D might be TRBD1 (5 bases). Specimen: PBMCs. This TCR was sampled from a male donor in good health and CMV-seronegative. The CDR3 is CASSELGPSNEKLFF. The DNA for the CDR3 is TGTGCCAGCAGTGAACTGGGGCCCTCCAATGAAAAACTGTTTTTT.